Listed below are T cell receptor beta chains from one sample, sequenced in a study of cytomegalovirus exposure and HLA in healthy donors. Profiling relied on immunoSEQ multiplex PCR, and the TCRdb table lists in-frame clones only, not all of them. The sample holds tens of thousands of clones, approximately 80% seen once. Sequenced: PBMCs. Every receptor here comes from a female donor in good health and CMV-seronegative. Both conserved end residues are part of each CDR3. D genes are given only for firm matches. The listing skips clone size in some rows; elsewhere it reads once, few, many or a size class.

CDR3aa	CDR3nt	abundance	v_gene	d_gene	j_gene
CASGLAGAFTYNEQFF	TGTGCCAGCGGACTAGCGGGAGCATTCACCTACAATGAGCAGTTCTTC	-	TRBV19	TRBD2	TRBJ2-1
CASKEGGGYTF	TGTGCCAGCAAGGAGGGAGGTGGCTACACCTTC	once	TRBV6-6	-	TRBJ1-2
CASSLLGAGPGTDTQYF	TGTGCCAGCAGTTTATTAGGAGCGGGGCCCGGAACAGATACGCAGTATTTT	-	TRBV27	TRBD2	TRBJ2-3
CASSFRTSGDIQYF	TGCGCCAGCAGCTTCAGGACTAGCGGGGACATTCAGTACTTC	-	TRBV5-1	TRBD2	TRBJ2-4
CASSEMTGGWGTEAFF	TGTGCCAGCAGTGAAATGACAGGGGGCTGGGGCACTGAAGCTTTCTTT	-	TRBV6-1	TRBD1	TRBJ1-1
CAIEGQGREQYF	TGTGCCATCGAGGGACAGGGCCGCGAGCAGTACTTC	-	TRBV10-3	TRBD1	TRBJ2-7
CASSFTPALAGTSTDTQYF	TGTGCCAGCAGCTTTACCCCAGCCCTAGCGGGAACATCCACAGATACGCAGTATTTT	once	TRBV7-2	TRBD2	TRBJ2-3
CASSRDPRTSGSLYEQYF	TGTGCCAGCAGCAGGGACCCCCGGACTAGCGGGAGTTTATACGAGCAGTACTTC	-	TRBV28	TRBD2	TRBJ2-7
CASSTLTSGGAKAQFF	TGTGCCAGCAGTACCCTGACTAGCGGGGGGGCCAAGGCGCAGTTCTTC	-	TRBV6-6	TRBD2	TRBJ2-1
CASSQTSGGTLYYNEQFF	TGCGCCAGCAGCCAGACTAGCGGGGGGACTCTGTACTACAATGAGCAGTTCTTC	-	TRBV5-1	TRBD2	TRBJ2-1
CASSSGVAGGSTDTQYF	TGTGCCAGCAGCTCGGGAGTGGCGGGAGGAAGCACAGATACGCAGTATTTT	few	TRBV5-4	TRBD2	TRBJ2-3
CASSVEGTARSPQHF	TGTGCCAGCAGCGTAGAAGGGACAGCGAGGTCGCCCCAGCATTTT	-	TRBV9	TRBD1	TRBJ1-5
CASRATSGDYNEQFF	TGTGCCAGCAGGGCGACTAGCGGGGATTACAATGAGCAGTTCTTC	once	TRBV6-5	TRBD2	TRBJ2-1
CASSFRGPITGELFF	TGTGCCAGCAGTTTCAGGGGGCCTATCACCGGGGAGCTGTTTTTT	-	TRBV28	TRBD1	TRBJ2-2
CASSQQGATDTQYF	TGTGCCAGTAGTCAACAGGGGGCAACGGATACGCAGTATTTT	-	TRBV19	TRBD1	TRBJ2-3